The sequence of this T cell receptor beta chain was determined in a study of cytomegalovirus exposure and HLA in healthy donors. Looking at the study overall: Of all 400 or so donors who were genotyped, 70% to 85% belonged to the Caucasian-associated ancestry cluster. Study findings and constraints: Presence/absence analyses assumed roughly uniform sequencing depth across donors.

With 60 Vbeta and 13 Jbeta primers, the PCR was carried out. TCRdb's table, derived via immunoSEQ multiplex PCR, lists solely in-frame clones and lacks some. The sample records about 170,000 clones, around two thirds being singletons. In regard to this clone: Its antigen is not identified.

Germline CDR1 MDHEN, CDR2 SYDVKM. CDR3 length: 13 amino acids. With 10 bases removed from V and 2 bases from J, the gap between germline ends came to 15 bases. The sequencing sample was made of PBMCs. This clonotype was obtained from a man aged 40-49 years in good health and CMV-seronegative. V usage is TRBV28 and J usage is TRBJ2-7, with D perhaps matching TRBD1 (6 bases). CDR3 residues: CATYRDTTYEQYF. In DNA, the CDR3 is TGTGCCACCTACCGGGACACAACCTACGAGCAGTACTTC.